These T cell receptor beta chains were read from a single sample in a study of molecular identifiers for immune sequencing clone quantification. MiXCR, run by TCRdb on the PCR reads, gives a single entry per CDR3 protein. The table records about 300,000 distinct CDR3 sequences, 20% to 25% of them present only once. Sequencing input: naive CD8+ T cells from blood, with Jurkat cell RNA spiked in. The source of these receptors is a human donor in good health. Some libraries in this study had Jurkat cell RNA spiked in. Each CDR3 is given with its conserved first and last residue. A D gene is named only where the DNA matches it firmly. The size field is filled for only some rows; it gives once, few, many or a size class.

cdr3_nt,cdr3_aa,d_call,clone_size,j_call,v_call
TGTGCCAGCAGCCAGACTAGTTGGGGCTACGAGCAGTACTTC,CASSQTSWGYEQYF,NA,many,TRBJ2-7,TRBV6-5
TGTGCCATCAGTGAGTCGGTGAGCGGCATAATCTCCTACGAGCAGTACTTC,CAISESVSGIISYEQYF,NA,once,TRBJ2-7,TRBV10-3
TGTGCCAGCAGTTTATTACACGGGGCCGGGAGCACTGAAGCTTTCTTT,CASSLLHGAGSTEAFF,NA,NA,TRBJ1-1,TRBV28
TGTGCCAGCGCTGGCCTGGGACAGAACTACGAAGCTTTCTTT,CASAGLGQNYEAFF,TRBD1,many,TRBJ1-1,TRBV2
TGTGCCAGCGGAAAAGGACAGTATAGCAATCAGCCCCAGCATTTT,CASGKGQYSNQPQHF,NA,few,TRBJ1-5,TRBV6-6
TGTGCCAGCAGTTACGATCCCACCGCCACAGATACGCAGTATTTT,CASSYDPTATDTQYF,NA,NA,TRBJ2-3,TRBV6-2/TRBV6-3
TGTGCCAGCAGCTTAACGGGGCCCGGTGATCAGCCCCAGCATTTT,CASSLTGPGDQPQHF,NA,many,TRBJ1-5,TRBV11-2
TGTGCCAGCAGTCGACTAACCGAAAATGAGCAGTTCTTC,CASSRLTENEQFF,NA,many,TRBJ2-1,TRBV6-2/TRBV6-3
TGTGCCAGCAGCTTACTTCTAAGCGGAGCCGACAGGGCCCACGAGCAGTACTTC,CASSLLLSGADRAHEQYF,TRBD1,few,TRBJ2-7,TRBV13
TGTGCCAGCAGTTTAGCGGGGGGCAGCGAGGCCGGGGAGCTGTTTTTT,CASSLAGGSEAGELFF,NA,many,TRBJ2-2,TRBV12-3/TRBV12-4
TGTGCCTGGAGTGTACATTCTGAAGCTTTCTTT,CAWSVHSEAFF,NA,many,TRBJ1-1,TRBV30
TGTGCCAGCCAGCGGATTAGCGGGCGAGATAGGCAGTATTTT,CASQRISGRDRQYF,TRBD2,NA,TRBJ2-3,TRBV2
TGTGCCAGCAGCTTACTAGCGGACATCACAGATACGCAGTATTTT,CASSLLADITDTQYF,TRBD2,many,TRBJ2-3,TRBV5-6
TGTGCCTGGAGTGAGGCGGATTGGGATACGCAGTATTTT,CAWSEADWDTQYF,NA,NA,TRBJ2-3,TRBV30
TGCGCCAGCAGCCCTGACAGCTACAATGAGCAGTTCTTC,CASSPDSYNEQFF,NA,many,TRBJ2-1,TRBV5-1
TGTGCCACTTGGGGGGGCCATCGGCATTTT,CATWGGHRHF,NA,many,TRBJ1-5,TRBV6-2/TRBV6-3
TGTGCCAGCAGCTTACGGACAGCTCAAGAGACCCAGTACTTC,CASSLRTAQETQYF,NA,many,TRBJ2-5,TRBV14
TGCAGCGTTTGGAGTCTACAAATGGACTATGGCTACACCTTC,CSVWSLQMDYGYTF,NA,many,TRBJ1-2,TRBV29-1
TGTGCCAGCAGCTTAGCAGTGAACAATGAGCAGTTCTTC,CASSLAVNNEQFF,NA,many,TRBJ2-1,TRBV7-8
TGTGCCAGCCAATGGACAGGAGACTACGAGCAGTACTTC,CASQWTGDYEQYF,TRBD1,many,TRBJ2-7,TRBV6-1
TGCAGTGCTCCAGGGTTCCTAAGCTCCTACGAGCAGTACTTC,CSAPGFLSSYEQYF,NA,NA,TRBJ2-7,TRBV20-1
TGTGCCAGCAGCTCAGGGGCTCAGCCCCAGCATTTT,CASSSGAQPQHF,NA,many,TRBJ1-5,TRBV7-2
TGTGCCAGCAAGGCCGGGACCCTCAACGAGCAGTACTTC,CASKAGTLNEQYF,NA,many,TRBJ2-7,TRBV6-2/TRBV6-3
TGTGCCAGTAGTCTCTCTGGGAAATCAGGCTTGGACACTGAAGCTTTCTTT,CASSLSGKSGLDTEAFF,NA,few,TRBJ1-1,TRBV19
TGTGCCAGCAGCGTAGGGGATAGCGGGAGTGGTTACGAGCAGTACTTC,CASSVGDSGSGYEQYF,TRBD2,many,TRBJ2-7,TRBV9
TGCGCCAGCAGCCAAGGTGCATGGACAGAGTTCAATGAGCAGTTCTTC,CASSQGAWTEFNEQFF,NA,many,TRBJ2-1,TRBV4-3
TGTGCCAGCAGTTACTCGGGGCAGTACGAGCAGTACTTC,CASSYSGQYEQYF,NA,many,TRBJ2-7,TRBV6-2/TRBV6-3
TGCGCCAGCAGTGCCGTGACAGGACCCCCCGAGCAGTACTTC,CASSAVTGPPEQYF,NA,NA,TRBJ2-7,TRBV10-2
TGCGCCAGCAGCCAAGATTTCACGAACACCGGGGAGCTGTTTTTT,CASSQDFTNTGELFF,NA,many,TRBJ2-2,TRBV4-3
TGTGCCAGCAGCCAAGTCCAAAGCACAGATACGCAGTATTTT,CASSQVQSTDTQYF,NA,NA,TRBJ2-3,TRBV3-1
TGTGCCAGCTCAGATCTCCTTACCGACTACATGAACACTGAAGCTTTCTTT,CASSDLLTDYMNTEAFF,NA,many,TRBJ1-1,TRBV18
TGTGCCAGCAAACCCTACGGTCAAATTGCCTACGAGCAGTACTTC,CASKPYGQIAYEQYF,NA,many,TRBJ2-7,TRBV27
TGTGCCAGCAGTGAAGTGGAGGGGCAGAACCACTATGGCTACACCTTC,CASSEVEGQNHYGYTF,NA,many,TRBJ1-2,TRBV2
TGTGCCAGCAGCTCCCGACTAGCGGGGGGGGGTGATGAGCAGTTCTTC,CASSSRLAGGGDEQFF,TRBD2,few,TRBJ2-1,TRBV7-2
TGTGCCAGCAGCTTAGAGGGACAGGGGGTTCATGGCTACACCTTC,CASSLEGQGVHGYTF,TRBD1,many,TRBJ1-2,TRBV13
TGTGCCAGCAGTTACTCTTGGGGGTTTGAGTTCTTC,CASSYSWGFEFF,NA,many,TRBJ2-1,TRBV6-2/TRBV6-3
TGTGCCTGGAGGCCCCTCTACATGGACAGGGGCAAGGGCTACACCTTC,CAWRPLYMDRGKGYTF,TRBD1,many,TRBJ1-2,TRBV30
TGTGCCAGCAGCCAAGAGGCCGGGGGCTATCATGGCTACACCTTC,CASSQEAGGYHGYTF,NA,NA,TRBJ1-2,TRBV4-2
TGTGCCAGCATCGATACGGGGGCCTACGAGCAGTACTTC,CASIDTGAYEQYF,NA,many,TRBJ2-7,TRBV28
TGTGCCAGCAGCTTGCCCGAACAGGGTTCCTATAATTCACCCCTCCACTTT,CASSLPEQGSYNSPLHF,NA,many,TRBJ1-6,TRBV7-2
TGTGCCAGTAGTCTGTCGGTTGCCTACGAGCAGTACTTC,CASSLSVAYEQYF,NA,many,TRBJ2-7,TRBV19
TGTGCCAGCAGTCGAAGATCTAGCACAGATACGCAGTATTTT,CASSRRSSTDTQYF,NA,few,TRBJ2-3,TRBV11-3
TGTGCCAGCAGCTTCCCGGAGTACCAAGAGACCCAGTACTTC,CASSFPEYQETQYF,NA,few,TRBJ2-5,TRBV7-9
TGTGCCAGCAGCTTGGCTGGGGTCGGCAGTCCTTGGGAAAAACTGTTTTTT,CASSLAGVGSPWEKLFF,NA,many,TRBJ1-4,TRBV5-6
TGTGCCAGCAGTTACTTAGCCGGGACAGGGTCCACTTTAGCTGGCTACACCTTC,CASSYLAGTGSTLAGYTF,TRBD1,many,TRBJ1-2,TRBV6-6